Included here is one TCR beta chain sequence, with context. Its antigen is as yet unknown. This sample was included in a study of PD-1 blockade in classical Hodgkin lymphoma. Regarding the study as a whole: As was reported, newly diagnosed patients showed lower baseline TCR diversity than healthy donors did.

TCRdb's table, derived via immunoSEQ multiplex PCR, lists solely in-frame clones and lacks some. The sample includes tens of thousands of clones, approximately 78% of them seen just once. Autologous stem cell transplantation was followed by relapse in every patient, and brentuximab vedotin exposure varied. The source is a human donor with classical Hodgkin lymphoma. The sequencing used peripheral blood mononuclear cells (PBMCs), collected before the second cycle of nivolumab.

CDR3 in DNA: TGTGCCAGCAGTTTAATCAATCAGCCCCAGCATTTT. This translates into CASSLINQPQHF. V gene TRBV28 combines with J gene TRBJ1-5; no clear D gene. The CDR3 length is 12 residues. The V end lost 2 bases, the J end lost 3 bases, and 2 bases lay between the germline ends. The germline V gene has CDR1 MDHEN and CDR2 SYDVKM.